This entry lists 12 T cell receptor beta chains sequenced from one sample in a study of OX40 agonist ivuxolimab in advanced cancers. The repertoire was sequenced with immunoSEQ multiplex PCR; TCRdb's copy has only in-frame clones and lacks some. The sample carries 60,000 to 70,000 clones, roughly 89% recorded once. The sequencing used CD4+ or CD8+ T cells sorted from blood, collected in a trial of the OX40 agonist ivuxolimab. These receptors all come from an adult with an advanced solid tumor such as melanoma, head and neck, liver or kidney cancer.

This clone showed up just a few times. The V and J genes are TRBV2 and TRBJ2-3; the D call may be TRBD1 or TRBD2 (5 bases each). V lost 1 base and J lost 1, with 9 bases in between. Germline V lookup: CDR1 SNHLY, CDR2 FYNNEI. The CDR3 totals 15 residues. The CDR3 coding sequence is TGTGCCAGCAGTGAAGGAGGGGACGGCACAGATACGCAGTATTTT. Its translation: CASSEGGDGTDTQYF.

V and J are TRBV28 and TRBJ2-1; D gene unclear. CDR3 length: 11 residues. Germline values: CDR1 MDHEN, CDR2 SYDVKM. V was cut by 6 bases and J by 7 bases, with 7 bases left in between. CDR3 region: CASRFRNEQFF. CDR3 nucleotide sequence: TGTGCCAGCAGATTCCGGAATGAGCAGTTCTTC. The full variable domain, rest sourced from reference TRBV28 and TRBJ2-1, is DVKVTQSSRYLVKRTGEKVFLECVQDMDHENMFWYRQDPGLGLRLIYFSYDVKMKEKGDIPEGYSVSREKKERFSLILESASTNQTSMYLCASRFRNEQFFGPGTRLTVL.

The chain carries TRBV2 and TRBJ2-7; 11 positions agree with TRBD2. J gave up 3 bases and V 2 bases, and 3 bases lay outside the gene matches. CDR1 SNHLY and CDR2 FYNNEI come from the germline V gene. The CDR3 sequence is 15 residues long. CDR3 residues: CASSERGTSGYEQYF. The CDR3 nucleotides are TGTGCCAGCAGTGAAAGGGGGACTAGCGGCTACGAGCAGTACTTC.

The chain links TRBV14 to TRBJ1-1; D perhaps matches TRBD1 (6 bases). The germline V gene encodes CDR1 SGHDN and CDR2 FVKESK. V was cut by 4 bases and J by 4 bases, with 10 bases left in between. The CDR3 consists of 13 residues. The CDR3 DNA reads TGTGCCAGCAGCCGAACAGGGAGCACTGAAGCTTTCTTT. This gives the protein CASSRTGSTEAFF. Based on the CDR3 plus reference TRBV14 and TRBJ1-1, the full variable domain is EAGVTQFPSHSVIEKGQTVTLRCDPISGHDNLYWYRRVMGKEIKFLLHFVKESKQDESGMPNNRFLAERTGGTYSTLKVQPAELEDSGVYFCASSRTGSTEAFFGQGTRLTVV.

The rearrangement links TRBV19 to TRBJ2-5; 10 bases match TRBD2. Trimming cost V 6 bases and J 2 bases; bases outside gene matches: 6. The CDR3 contains 15 residues. CDR1 is LNHDA, CDR2 SQIVND, per germline (reference sequence). Here the CDR3 DNA reads TGTGCCAGTAGCAGACTAGCGGGCCCTCAAGAGACCCAGTACTTC. Amino acids: CASSRLAGPQETQYF.

This chain joins TRBV7-3 and TRBJ1-2; D is undetermined. V lost 2 bases to trimming and J lost 7 bases, with 14 bases between them. Germline V gene sequence: CDR1 SGHTA, CDR2 FQGTGA. The CDR3 consists of 14 residues. The CDR3 spells CASSLGFSLGGYTF. The CDR3 DNA reads TGTGCCAGCAGCTTAGGTTTCTCCCTAGGTGGCTACACCTTC.

The J gene is TRBJ2-7, the V gene TRBV5-6; no reliable D call. In germline, CDR1 is SGHDT, CDR2 YYEEEE. V dropped 0 bases and J dropped 0 bases, with 7 bases sitting between them. The CDR3 covers 14 residues. The CDR3: CASSLDRSSYEQYF. CDR3 bases: TGTGCCAGCAGCTTGGACCGATCCTCCTACGAGCAGTACTTC.

This chain connects TRBV15 to TRBJ2-5; D ambiguous. CDR1 and CDR2 (germline): LNHNV, YYDKDF (reference sequence). This CDR3 comprises 13 residues. With 2 bases removed from V and 2 bases from J, the gap between germline ends came to 6 bases. The CDR3 here is CATSRQLQETQYF. The CDR3 DNA sequence: TGTGCCACCAGCAGACAGCTACAAGAGACCCAGTACTTC.

This rearrangement joins TRBV11-2 to TRBJ2-7; D is unclear. Per the germline V gene, CDR1 is SGHAT and CDR2 is FQNNGV. The germline V and J ends were trimmed by 1 base and 5 bases, with 12 bases remaining between them. This CDR3 comprises 14 residues. The DNA of the CDR3 is TGTGCCAGCAGCTTAGGGTCTAGTTCCGACGAGCAGTACTTC. Protein: CASSLGSSSDEQYF.

This chain connects TRBV6-4 to TRBJ1-2; D unresolved. The CDR3 covers 13 residues. Looked up from germline, CDR1 is MRHNA and CDR2 is SNTAGT. The V end lost 4 bases, the J end lost 2 bases, and 8 bases lay between the germline ends. The CDR3 DNA follows: TGTGCCAGCAGTGGAAACAGAAACTATGGCTACACCTTC. It translates to CASSGNRNYGYTF.

The chain has TRBV11-3 and TRBJ2-2; D is unclear. V dropped 8 bases and J dropped 0 bases, with 10 bases sitting between them. The CDR3 is 14 residues long. Germline CDR1 reads SGHNT; CDR2 reads YENEEA. The CDR3 here is CASSWGPNTGELFF. The CDR3 DNA sequence: TGTGCCAGCTCGTGGGGTCCGAACACCGGGGAGCTGTTTTTT.

This rearrangement joins TRBV30 to TRBJ2-5, with TRBD2 matching over 7 bases. The CDR3 is 15 residues long. Per the germline V gene, CDR1 is GTSNPN and CDR2 is SVGIG (reference sequence). Trimming cost V 0 bases and J 2 bases; bases outside gene matches: 6. CDR3 DNA sequence: TGTGCCTGGAGTGTAGGGACTACCTTACAAGAGACCCAGTACTTC. It specifies CAWSVGTTLQETQYF.